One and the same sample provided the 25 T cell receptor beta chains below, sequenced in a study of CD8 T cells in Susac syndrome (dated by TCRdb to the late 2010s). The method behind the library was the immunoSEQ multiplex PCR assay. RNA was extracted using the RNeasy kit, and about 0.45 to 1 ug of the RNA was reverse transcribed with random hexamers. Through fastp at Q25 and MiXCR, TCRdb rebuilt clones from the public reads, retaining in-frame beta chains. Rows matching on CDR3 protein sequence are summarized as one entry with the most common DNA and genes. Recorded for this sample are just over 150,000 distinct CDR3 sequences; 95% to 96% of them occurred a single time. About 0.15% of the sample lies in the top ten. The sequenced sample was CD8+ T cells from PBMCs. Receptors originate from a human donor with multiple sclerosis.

The CDR3 spells CASSLYSADTQYF. The CDR3 DNA is TGTGCCAGCAGCTTGTACAGCGCAGATACGCAGTATTTT. The rearrangement uses TRBV11-2 and TRBJ2-3; the D is unclear. This CDR3 is 13 amino acids long. V lost 3 bases, J lost 4 bases, and 8 bases lay in between. In germline, CDR1 is SGHAT, CDR2 FQNNGV. Looking up the rest from reference TRBV11-2 and TRBJ2-3 gives the full variable domain: EAGVAQSPRYKIIEKRQSVAFWCNPISGHATLYWYQQILGQGPKLLIQFQNNGVVDDSQLPKDRFSAERLKGVDSTLKIQPAKLEDSAVYLCASSLYSADTQYFGPGTRLTVL.

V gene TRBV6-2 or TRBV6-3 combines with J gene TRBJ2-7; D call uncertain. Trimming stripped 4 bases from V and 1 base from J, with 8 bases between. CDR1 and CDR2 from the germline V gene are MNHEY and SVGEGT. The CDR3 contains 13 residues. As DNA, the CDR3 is TGTGCCAGCAGTTCGGGCGGTTCCTACGAGCAGTACGTC. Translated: CASSSGGSYEQYV.

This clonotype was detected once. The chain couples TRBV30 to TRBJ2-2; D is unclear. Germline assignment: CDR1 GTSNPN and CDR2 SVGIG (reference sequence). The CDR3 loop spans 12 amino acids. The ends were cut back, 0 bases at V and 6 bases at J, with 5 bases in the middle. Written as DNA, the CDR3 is TGTGCCTGGAGTGTAGGTGCCGGGGAGCTGTTTTTT. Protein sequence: CAWSVGAGELFF. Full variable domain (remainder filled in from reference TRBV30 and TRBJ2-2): SQTIHQWPATLVQPVGSPLSLECTVEGTSNPNLYWYRQAAGRGLQLLFYSVGIGQISSEVPQNLSASRPQDRQFILSSKKLLLSDSGFYLCAWSVGAGELFFGEGSRLTVL.

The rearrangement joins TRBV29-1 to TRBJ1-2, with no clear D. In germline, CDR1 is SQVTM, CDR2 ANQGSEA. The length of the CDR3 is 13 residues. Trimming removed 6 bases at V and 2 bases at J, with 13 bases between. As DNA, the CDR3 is TGCAGCGTGCCCGGGATAGGGAACTATGGCTACACCTTC. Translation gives CSVPGIGNYGYTF. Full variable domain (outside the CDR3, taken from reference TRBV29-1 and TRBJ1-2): SAVISQKPSRDICQRGTSLTIQCQVDSQVTMMFWYRQQPGQSLTLIATANQGSEATYESGFVIDKFPISRPNLTFSTLTVSNMSPEDSSIYLCSVPGIGNYGYTFGSGTRLTVV.

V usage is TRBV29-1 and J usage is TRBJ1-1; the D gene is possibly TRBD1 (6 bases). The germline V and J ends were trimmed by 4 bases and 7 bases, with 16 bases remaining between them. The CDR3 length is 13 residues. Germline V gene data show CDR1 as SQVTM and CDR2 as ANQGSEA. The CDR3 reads CSVASRGGHEAFF. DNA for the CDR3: TGCAGCGTTGCAAGTCGGGGGGGGCATGAAGCTTTCTTT.

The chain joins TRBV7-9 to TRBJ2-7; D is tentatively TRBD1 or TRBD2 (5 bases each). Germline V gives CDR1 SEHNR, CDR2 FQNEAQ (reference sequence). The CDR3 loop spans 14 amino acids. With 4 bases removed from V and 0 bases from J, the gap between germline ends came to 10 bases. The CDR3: CASSSGTDSYEQYV. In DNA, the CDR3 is TGTGCCAGCAGCTCCGGGACGGACTCCTACGAGCAGTACGTC.

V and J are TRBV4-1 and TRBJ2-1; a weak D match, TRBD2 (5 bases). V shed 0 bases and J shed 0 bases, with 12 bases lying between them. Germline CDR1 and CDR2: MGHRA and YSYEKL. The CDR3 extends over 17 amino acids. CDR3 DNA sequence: TGCGCCAGCAGCCAAGAAGTACGGGGTAGCTCCTACAATGAGCAGTTCTTC. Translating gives CASSQEVRGSSYNEQFF.

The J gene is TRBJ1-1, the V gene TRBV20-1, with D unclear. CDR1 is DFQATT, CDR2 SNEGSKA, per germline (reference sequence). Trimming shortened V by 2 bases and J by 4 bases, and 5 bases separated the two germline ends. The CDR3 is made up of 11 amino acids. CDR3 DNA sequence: TGCAGTGCTAGACAAAGCACTGAAGCTTTCTTT. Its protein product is CSARQSTEAFF.

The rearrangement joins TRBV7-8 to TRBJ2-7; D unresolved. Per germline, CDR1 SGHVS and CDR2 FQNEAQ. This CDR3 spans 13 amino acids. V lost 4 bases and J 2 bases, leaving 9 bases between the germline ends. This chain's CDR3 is CASSSFRTYEQYV. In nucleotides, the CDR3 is TGTGCCAGCAGCTCCTTTCGGACCTACGAGCAGTACGTC.

CDR3 loop: CASSLGLSMGGEQYF. In nucleotides, the CDR3 is TGTGCCAGCAGCTTAGGCCTTTCGATGGGGGGCGAGCAGTACTTC. The chain combines TRBV13 with TRBJ2-7; tentatively, D is TRBD2 (6 bases). Germline V CDR1 and CDR2: PRHDT, FYEKMQ (reference sequence). CDR3 length: 15 residues. The V end lost 0 bases, the J end lost 6 bases, and 15 bases lay between the germline ends.

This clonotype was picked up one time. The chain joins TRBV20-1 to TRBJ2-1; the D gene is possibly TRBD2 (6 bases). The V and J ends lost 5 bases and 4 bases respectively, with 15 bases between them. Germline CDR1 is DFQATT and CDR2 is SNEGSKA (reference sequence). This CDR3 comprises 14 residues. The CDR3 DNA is TGCAGTGCTTCCGGGACTGGGCCTTACAATGAGCAGTTCTTC. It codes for CSASGTGPYNEQFF.

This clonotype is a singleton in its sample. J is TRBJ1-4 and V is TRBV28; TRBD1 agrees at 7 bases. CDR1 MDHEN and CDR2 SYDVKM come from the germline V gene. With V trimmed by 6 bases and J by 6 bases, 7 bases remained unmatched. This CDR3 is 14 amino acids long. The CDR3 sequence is CASSTQGFDEKLFF. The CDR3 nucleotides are TGTGCCAGCAGCACACAGGGGTTCGATGAAAAACTGTTTTTT.

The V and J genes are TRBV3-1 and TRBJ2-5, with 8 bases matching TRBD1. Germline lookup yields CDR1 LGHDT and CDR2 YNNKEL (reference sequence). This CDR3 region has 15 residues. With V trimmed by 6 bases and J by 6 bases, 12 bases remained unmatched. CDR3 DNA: TGTGCCAGCAGGGCAGGGGGCGCGTACGAAAAGACCCAGTACTTC. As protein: CASRAGGAYEKTQYF.

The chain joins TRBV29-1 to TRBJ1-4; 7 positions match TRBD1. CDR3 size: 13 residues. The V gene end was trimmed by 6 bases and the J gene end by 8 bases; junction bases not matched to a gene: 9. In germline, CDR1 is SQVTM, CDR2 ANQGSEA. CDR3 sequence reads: CSVPSGQREKLFF. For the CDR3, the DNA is TGCAGCGTACCCTCGGGACAGCGGGAAAAACTGTTTTTT.

The CDR3 protein is CASSQEPRQGKEETQYF. CDR3 in DNA: TGTGCCAGCAGCCAAGAACCCCGCCAGGGAAAGGAAGAGACCCAGTACTTC. The chain recombines TRBV14 with TRBJ2-5; TRBD1 might be the D (5 bases). V was clipped by 0 bases and J by 3 bases, with 17 bases between them. Germline CDR1 and CDR2: SGHDN and FVKESK. The CDR3 has 17 amino acids.

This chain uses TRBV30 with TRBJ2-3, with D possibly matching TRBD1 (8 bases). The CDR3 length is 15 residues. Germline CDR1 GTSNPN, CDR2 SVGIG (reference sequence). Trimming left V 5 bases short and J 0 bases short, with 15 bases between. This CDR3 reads CAWQQGGSSTDTQYF. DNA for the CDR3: TGTGCCTGGCAACAGGGGGGGTCTAGCACAGATACGCAGTATTTT.

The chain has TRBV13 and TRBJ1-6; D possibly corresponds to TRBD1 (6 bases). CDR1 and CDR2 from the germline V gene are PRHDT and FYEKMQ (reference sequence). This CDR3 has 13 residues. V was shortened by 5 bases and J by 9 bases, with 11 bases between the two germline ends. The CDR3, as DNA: TGTGCCAGCAGCCCGAGGACAGCTTCACCCCTCCACTTT. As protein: CASSPRTASPLHF.

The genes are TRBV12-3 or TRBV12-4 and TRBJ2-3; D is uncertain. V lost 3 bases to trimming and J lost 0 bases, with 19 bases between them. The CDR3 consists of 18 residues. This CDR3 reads CASSFRPIDPASTDTQYF. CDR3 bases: TGTGCCAGCAGTTTCCGGCCGATAGACCCGGCCAGCACAGATACGCAGTATTTT.

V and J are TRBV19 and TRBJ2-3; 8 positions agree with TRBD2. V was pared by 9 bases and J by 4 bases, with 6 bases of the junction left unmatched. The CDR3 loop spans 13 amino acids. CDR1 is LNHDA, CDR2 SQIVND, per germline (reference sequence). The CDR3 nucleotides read TGTGCCAGCGGGGGGGCTCTCGCAGATACGCAGTATTTT. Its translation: CASGGALADTQYF.

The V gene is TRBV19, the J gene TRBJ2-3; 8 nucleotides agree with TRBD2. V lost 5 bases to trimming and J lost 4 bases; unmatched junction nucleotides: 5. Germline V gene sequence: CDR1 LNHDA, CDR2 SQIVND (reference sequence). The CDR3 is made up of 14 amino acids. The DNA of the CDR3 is TGTGCCAGTAGTCATGCGGGGGGCCCAGATACGCAGTATTTT. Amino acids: CASSHAGGPDTQYF. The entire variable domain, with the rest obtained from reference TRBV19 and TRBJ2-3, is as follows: DGGITQSPKYLFRKEGQNVTLSCEQNLNHDAMYWYRQDPGQGLRLIYYSQIVNDFQKGDIAEGYSVSREKKESFPLTVTSAQKNPTAFYLCASSHAGGPDTQYFGPGTRLTVL.

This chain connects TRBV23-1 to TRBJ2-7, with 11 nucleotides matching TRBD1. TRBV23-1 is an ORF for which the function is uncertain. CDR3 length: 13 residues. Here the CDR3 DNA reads TGCGCTAACCGGGACAGGGGGATTTACGAGCAGTACGTC. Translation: CANRDRGIYEQYV.

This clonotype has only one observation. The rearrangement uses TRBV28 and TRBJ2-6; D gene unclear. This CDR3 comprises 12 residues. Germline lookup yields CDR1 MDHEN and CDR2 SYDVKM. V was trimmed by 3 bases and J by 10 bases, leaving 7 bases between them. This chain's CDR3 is CASSLDGNVLTF. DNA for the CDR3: TGTGCCAGCAGTTTGGACGGAAACGTCCTGACTTTC.

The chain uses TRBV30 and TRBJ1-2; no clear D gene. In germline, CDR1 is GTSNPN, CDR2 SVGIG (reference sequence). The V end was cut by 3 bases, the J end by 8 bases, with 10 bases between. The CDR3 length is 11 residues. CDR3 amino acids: CAWSTEYGYTF. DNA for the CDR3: TGTGCCTGGAGCACGGAGTACGGCTACACCTTC.

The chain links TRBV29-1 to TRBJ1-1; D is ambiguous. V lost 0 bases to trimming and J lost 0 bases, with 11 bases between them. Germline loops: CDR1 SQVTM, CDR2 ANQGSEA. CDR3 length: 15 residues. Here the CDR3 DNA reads TGCAGCGTTGAAGATCTTAAGCCCATGAACACTGAAGCTTTCTTT. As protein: CSVEDLKPMNTEAFF.

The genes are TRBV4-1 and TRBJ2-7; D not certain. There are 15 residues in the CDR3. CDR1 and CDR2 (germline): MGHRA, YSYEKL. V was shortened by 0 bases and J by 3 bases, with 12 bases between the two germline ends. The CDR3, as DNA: TGCGCCAGCAGCCAAGAGAGTGGACGGTTCTACGAGCAGTACTTC. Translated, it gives CASSQESGRFYEQYF.